A single sample is the source of the 32 T cell receptor beta chains below, sequenced in a study of vaccination effects on CD4 cells after COVID-19. These receptors' targets are unknown. Sequencing was preceded by expansion of antigen-specific CD4+ T cells with viral peptide pools in the ViraFEST assay. Culture proceeded for approximately 9 days, and CD4+ T cells were then isolated. Participants each got two BNT162b2 or mRNA-1273 vaccine doses. Measured with immunoSEQ multiplex PCR; TCRdb has only the in-frame clones, and not every one. The sample shows around 25,000 clones, roughly 80% of them seen only once. Material: CD4+ T cells from PBMCs cultured with SARS-CoV-2 spike peptides, obtained after COVID-19 vaccination. These receptors came from a human donor who received a COVID-19 vaccine. Some clones in this sample may be carry-over from other donors' samples.

This chain links TRBV21-1 with TRBJ2-5; the table's TRBD2 call for D was not verified on the DNA. TRBV21-1 is assigned pseudogene status. CDR3 length: 14 residues. Written as DNA, the CDR3 is TGTGCCAGCAGCAAGATAAGCCTTCGAGAGACCCAGTACTTC. Amino acid sequence: CASSKISLRETQYF.

V usage is TRBV18 and J usage is TRBJ1-4; TRBD1 is a possible D gene (6 bases). Trimming removed 4 bases at V and 5 bases at J, with 14 bases between. This CDR3 has 15 residues. In germline, CDR1 is KGHSH, CDR2 LQKENI. CDR3 bases: TGTGCCAGCTCACGAGATGGGGGGCTAAATGAAAAACTGTTTTTT. This codes for CASSRDGGLNEKLFF.

The chain recombines TRBV4-1 with TRBJ2-3; 10 bases fit TRBD2. Germline V CDR1 and CDR2: MGHRA, YSYEKL. CDR3 length equals 15 residues. V lost 6 bases to trimming and J lost 3 bases; unmatched junction nucleotides: 6. The CDR3 DNA reads TGCGCCAGCAGTTTCCAGCGGGAGGGTACAGATACGCAGTATTTT. Protein: CASSFQREGTDTQYF.

The V gene is TRBV11-2, the J gene TRBJ2-1; 11 positions match TRBD2. Unmatched junction bases numbered 9, after V lost 3 bases and J lost 2 bases. CDR1 and CDR2 from the germline V gene are SGHAT and FQNNGV. The CDR3 length is 18 residues. The CDR3 is CASSFLAGGPKAYNEQFF. For the CDR3, the DNA is TGTGCCAGCAGCTTTTTAGCGGGGGGGCCTAAGGCCTACAATGAGCAGTTCTTC.

The rearrangement links TRBV10-1 to TRBJ2-5; perhaps TRBD2 as D (5 bases). The CDR3 has 12 amino acids. The V end lost 4 bases, the J end lost 5 bases, and 8 bases lay between the germline ends. Germline V CDR1 and CDR2: WNHNN, SYGVQD (reference sequence). The DNA for the CDR3 is TGCGCCAGCAGTGGCGGGCTGGAGACCCAGTACTTC. It translates to CASSGGLETQYF.

A remark on this clone: One end of the junction does not line up with germline, which may come from a read error. The chain joins TRBV12-3 or TRBV12-4 to TRBJ1-4; D gene uncertain. The CDR3 is made up of 11 amino acids. The CDR3: CASTQKDLRIF. CDR3 nucleotide sequence: TGTGCCAGCACCCAAAAGGACTTAAGGATTTTT.

V and J are TRBV7-3 and TRBJ1-6; D is perhaps TRBD1 (5 bases). This CDR3 spans 13 amino acids. V was cut by 4 bases and J by 9 bases, with 10 bases left in between. The germline V gene encodes CDR1 SGHTA and CDR2 FQGTGA. The CDR3 nucleotides are TGTGCCAGCAGCTCCCGGGGGGGTTCACCCCTCCACTTT. Translating it yields CASSSRGGSPLHF.

V and J are TRBV5-1 and TRBJ1-2; 7 bases line up with TRBD1. The CDR3 has 16 amino acids. Germline CDR1 reads SGHRS; CDR2 reads YFSETQ. Germline trimming cut 0 bases from V and 6 bases from J; bases unmatched to any gene: 11. For the CDR3, the DNA is TGCGCCAGCAGCTTGGGAAATCCAACAGGGGCAAATGGCTACACCTTC. Translated, it gives CASSLGNPTGANGYTF.

The rearrangement joins TRBV24-1 to TRBJ1-5; D not resolved. V shed 5 bases and J shed 2 bases, with 6 bases lying between them. The CDR3 has 13 residues. The germline V gene encodes CDR1 KGHDR and CDR2 SFDVKD. For the CDR3, the DNA is TGTGCCACCAGTGTTTCAGGCAATCAGCCCCAGCATTTT. The encoded protein is CATSVSGNQPQHF.

V is TRBV9 and J is TRBJ1-2; possible D gene TRBD1, 5 bases. CDR1 is SGDLS, CDR2 YYNGEE, per germline. The CDR3 extends over 13 amino acids. The V end lost 5 bases, the J end lost 8 bases, and 16 bases lay between the germline ends. The CDR3 protein is CASSDRRGVGYTF. The CDR3 bases are TGTGCCAGCAGTGACCGTCGGGGGGTCGGCTACACCTTC.

The V and J genes are TRBV2 and TRBJ2-7; D is undetermined. Germline-derived CDR1 and CDR2 are SNHLY and FYNNEI. Trimming pared 1 base from V and 4 bases from J, leaving 14 bases between. There are 15 residues in the CDR3. This CDR3 reads CASSEEGSLSYEQYV. The CDR3 coding sequence is TGTGCCAGCAGTGAAGAGGGCAGTCTGAGTTACGAGCAGTACGTC.

This sequence joins TRBV7-9 and TRBJ2-3; 11 positions match TRBD1. The germline CDR1 and CDR2 sequences are SEHNR and FQNEAQ (reference sequence). This CDR3 has 15 amino acids. With V trimmed by 5 bases and J by 6 bases, 7 bases remained unmatched. Here the CDR3 DNA reads TGTGCCAGCAGCCCCGGACAGGGGGCGGGGGATACGCAGTATTTT. This gives the protein CASSPGQGAGDTQYF.

The V call is TRBV5-1, the J call TRBJ2-2; D remains ambiguous. V was pared by 1 base and J by 0 bases, with 10 bases between. This CDR3 comprises 16 residues. The germline V gene encodes CDR1 SGHRS and CDR2 YFSETQ. CDR3 sequence (DNA): TGCGCCAGCAGCTTGTATGCGACCTCGAACACCGGGGAGCTGTTTTTT. It codes for CASSLYATSNTGELFF.

This clone has only a few counts. This chain links TRBV2 with TRBJ2-4; a weak D match, TRBD1 (5 bases). Trimming pared 7 bases from V and 3 bases from J, leaving 13 bases between. The CDR3 sequence is 14 residues long. Germline-derived CDR1 and CDR2 are SNHLY and FYNNEI. Here the CDR3 reads CASTSGIDKNIQYF. For the CDR3, the DNA is TGTGCCAGCACGTCAGGGATCGACAAAAACATTCAGTACTTC.

This sequence joins TRBV28 and TRBJ1-6, with D perhaps matching TRBD1 (6 bases). In germline, CDR1 is MDHEN, CDR2 SYDVKM. The CDR3 loop spans 14 amino acids. V gave up 7 bases and J gave up 7 bases, with 14 bases separating them. The CDR3 DNA follows: TGTGCCAGCACAGTCGGACAGCCAAATTCACCCCTCCACTTT. This encodes CASTVGQPNSPLHF.

The rearrangement links TRBV24-1 to TRBJ2-2, with D perhaps TRBD2 (6 bases). The V gene's germline CDR1 is KGHDR and CDR2 SFDVKD. The CDR3 is 14 residues long. The V end lost 1 base, the J end lost 5 bases, and 7 bases lay between the germline ends. The CDR3 region has the DNA TGTGCCACCAGTGATTTCGGGGGTACCGGGGAGCTGTTTTTT. Its translation: CATSDFGGTGELFF.

The chain carries TRBV5-1 and TRBJ1-5; D remains ambiguous. Trimming shortened V by 7 bases and J by 2 bases, and 13 bases separated the two germline ends. The germline V gene has CDR1 SGHRS and CDR2 YFSETQ. The CDR3 has 14 amino acids. The CDR3 DNA sequence: TGCGCCAGCCGCATCTTTCCGGGCAATCAGCCCCAGCATTTT. Protein: CASRIFPGNQPQHF.

This chain links TRBV18 with TRBJ1-2; 7 nucleotides line up with TRBD1. V shed 3 bases, J shed 5 bases, and the junction held 3 bases outside the gene matches. The CDR3 consists of 13 residues. Germline V gives CDR1 KGHSH, CDR2 LQKENI. The DNA for the CDR3 is TGTGCCAGCTCACCCACAGGGGTTTATGGCTACACCTTC. This gives the protein CASSPTGVYGYTF.

In this sample, this clone turned up once. J is TRBJ1-1 and V is TRBV5-6; D ambiguous. V lost 0 bases and J lost 2, with 14 bases in between. The CDR3 runs to 16 residues. Germline-derived CDR1 and CDR2 are SGHDT and YYEEEE. Here the CDR3 DNA reads TGTGCCAGCAGCTTGGTGGGCCTGACGAGAAACACTGAAGCTTTCTTT. As protein: CASSLVGLTRNTEAFF.

This rearrangement joins TRBV28 to TRBJ1-4, with D unclear. The ends were cut back, 9 bases at V and 7 bases at J, with 15 bases in the middle. The CDR3 is 13 amino acids. In germline, CDR1 is MDHEN, CDR2 SYDVKM. CDR3 in DNA: TGTGCCAGTACTTTCGGGGATGCTGAAAAACTGTTTTTT. Translated, it gives CASTFGDAEKLFF.

This rearrangement joins TRBV5-1 to TRBJ1-3; the D is unclear. Trimming left V 5 bases short and J 0 bases short, with 15 bases between. Germline CDR1 reads SGHRS; CDR2 reads YFSETQ. The CDR3 contains 16 residues. The CDR3 coding sequence is TGCGCCAGCAGTTTTATGGACCCAAACTCTGGAAACACCATATATTTT. It is translated as CASSFMDPNSGNTIYF.

This chain connects TRBV20-1 to TRBJ2-7; D uncertain. Germline V gene data show CDR1 as DFQATT and CDR2 as SNEGSKA (reference sequence). V lost 5 bases and J lost 6, with 11 bases in between. This CDR3 is built from 11 residues. The CDR3 is CSAVDGLEQYV. The CDR3 region has the DNA TGCAGTGCTGTGGACGGGCTCGAGCAGTACGTC.

CDR3 sequence reads: CATSDPRGGTEAFF. The CDR3 region has the DNA TGTGCCACCAGTGACCCCAGGGGGGGAACTGAAGCTTTCTTT. This chain uses TRBV24-1 with TRBJ1-1; 7 nucleotides align to TRBD1. Per the germline V gene, CDR1 is KGHDR and CDR2 is SFDVKD. V shed 4 bases, J shed 5 bases, and the junction held 6 bases outside the gene matches. This CDR3 is 14 amino acids long.

This chain connects TRBV9 to TRBJ2-5, with 7 bases fitting TRBD2. Looked up from germline, CDR1 is SGDLS and CDR2 is YYNGEE. The CDR3 sequence is 14 residues long. V lost 4 bases and J lost 5; bases outside the gene matches: 8. This CDR3 is CASSSSGGSETQYF. DNA of the CDR3: TGTGCCAGCAGCTCCTCCGGGGGGTCGGAGACCCAGTACTTC.

The rearrangement uses TRBV30 and TRBJ1-1; D unclear. Germline V gene data show CDR1 as GTSNPN and CDR2 as SVGIG (reference sequence). The germline V and J ends were trimmed by 8 bases and 1 base, with 14 bases remaining between them. The CDR3 has 13 amino acids. The CDR3 is CARRGSRNTEAFF. For the CDR3, the DNA is TGTGCCAGACGAGGGTCGCGGAACACTGAAGCTTTCTTT.

This clone was seen once. CDR3 residues: CASSLAVRGDTQYF. The CDR3 DNA sequence: TGCGCCAGCAGCTTGGCCGTTCGCGGAGATACGCAGTATTTT. The chain has TRBV5-1 and TRBJ2-3; D gene ambiguous. V was trimmed by 0 bases and J by 5 bases, leaving 10 bases between them. Germline CDR1 is SGHRS and CDR2 is YFSETQ. CDR3 length equals 14 residues.

The CDR3 DNA sequence: TGTGCCAGCAGGACAGGTGCGGACACCGGGGAGCTGTTTTTT. The encoded protein is CASRTGADTGELFF. The rearrangement links TRBV5-5 to TRBJ2-2, with D possibly matching TRBD1 (6 bases). Per germline, CDR1 SGHKS and CDR2 YYEKEE (reference sequence). V gave up 5 bases and J gave up 3 bases, with 11 bases separating them. The CDR3 contains 14 residues. The full variable domain, in which reference TRBV5-5 and TRBJ2-2 provide the parts outside the CDR3, is DAGVTQSPTHLIKTRGQQVTLRCSPISGHKSVSWYQQVLGQGPQFIFQYYEKEERGRGNFPDRFSARQFPNYSSELNVNALLLGDSALYLCASRTGADTGELFFGEGSRLTVL.

The V gene is TRBV11-2, the J gene TRBJ1-1; D remains unclear. Germline lookup yields CDR1 SGHAT and CDR2 FQNNGV. V was cut by 5 bases and J by 0 bases, with 7 bases left in between. This CDR3 spans 13 amino acids. As DNA, the CDR3 is TGTGCCAGCAGCCCCTCGTTGAACACTGAAGCTTTCTTT. Translating it yields CASSPSLNTEAFF. The full variable domain, its missing parts supplied by reference TRBV11-2 and TRBJ1-1, is EAGVAQSPRYKIIEKRQSVAFWCNPISGHATLYWYQQILGQGPKLLIQFQNNGVVDDSQLPKDRFSAERLKGVDSTLKIQPAKLEDSAVYLCASSPSLNTEAFFGQGTRLTVV.

The chain links TRBV5-1 to TRBJ2-6, with D perhaps matching TRBD1 (6 bases). The germline V and J ends were trimmed by 6 bases and 0 bases, with 7 bases remaining between them. CDR1 and CDR2 from the germline V gene are SGHRS and YFSETQ. This CDR3 region has 14 residues. CDR3 bases: TGCGCCAGCACACAGGGCTCTGGGGCCAACGTCCTGACTTTC. It encodes CASTQGSGANVLTF.

This sequence joins TRBV5-1 and TRBJ1-2; maybe TRBD1 (6 bases). CDR1 and CDR2 (germline): SGHRS, YFSETQ. This CDR3 is 14 amino acids long. Deletions cut 4 bases from V and 0 bases from J, with 10 bases between. The CDR3 loop reads CASSLDSPNYGYTF. The CDR3 DNA reads as TGCGCCAGCAGCCTGGACAGCCCTAACTATGGCTACACCTTC.

This clone has just a few counts. The chain recombines TRBV18 with TRBJ1-4, with D hard to call. This CDR3 is built from 15 residues. CDR1 and CDR2 (germline): KGHSH, LQKENI. V was clipped by 3 bases and J by 4 bases, with 12 bases between them. CDR3 sequence reads: CASSPSQKYNEKLFF. The CDR3 region has the DNA TGTGCCAGCTCACCTAGCCAGAAATATAATGAAAAACTGTTTTTT. Filled out from reference TRBV18 and TRBJ1-4, the complete variable domain reads NAGVMQNPRHLVRRRGQEARLRCSPMKGHSHVYWYRQLPEEGLKFMVYLQKENIIDESGMPKERFSAEFPKEGPSILRIQQVVRGDSAAYFCASSPSQKYNEKLFFGSGTQLSVL.

J is TRBJ2-1 and V is TRBV18, with 9 bases matching TRBD2. After removal of 5 bases from V and 4 bases from J, the junction contained 6 bases not matched to a gene. The CDR3 extends over 15 amino acids. Germline V gives CDR1 KGHSH, CDR2 LQKENI. DNA for the CDR3: TGTGCCAGCTCAATACAGAGCGGGGGGTACAATGAGCAGTTCTTC. This sequence encodes CASSIQSGGYNEQFF.